The sequence of this T cell receptor beta chain was determined in a study of blood T cells in healthy people across ages. Study-level points and caveats: More naive CD4+ cells and higher diversity were found in long-lived than in aged donors.

Sample-barcoded 5' priming and a J-beta primer mix drove a second PCR of 7 to 11 cycles. Sequencing yielded, for each sample, at least 2.5 million paired-end reads carrying CDR3. TCRdb itself ran the 5' RACE reads through MiXCR, one entry per CDR3 protein. This repertoire shows roughly 1,500,000 distinct CDR3 sequences, 42% found once; its top ten account for 7.9%. V was cut by 0 bases and J by 7 bases, with 19 bases left in between. The CDR3 is made up of 16 amino acids. Germline V CDR1 and CDR2: LGHDT, YNNKEL (reference sequence). Turning to this clonotype: The antigen is not known.

The receptor was isolated from a woman under 30 in good health. The sample consisted of blood. The rearrangement joins TRBV3-1 to TRBJ2-7; D is uncertain. CDR3 nucleotide sequence: TGTGCCAGCAGCCAAGAAGTCGGCCCCAGGATTGGGGAGCAGTACTTC. It encodes CASSQEVGPRIGEQYF.